Below are 9 T cell receptor beta chains sequenced from a single sample in a study of blood T cell repertoires in COVID-19. Libraries were prepared by immunoSEQ multiplex PCR; TCRdb keeps only in-frame clonotypes and omits some of them. The table includes tens of thousands of clones, roughly 86% detected once. Sequenced input: peripheral blood. The source is a human donor in a cohort sampled during active COVID-19.

This chain connects TRBV11-2 to TRBJ2-2; 8 positions agree with TRBD2. The germline V gene encodes CDR1 SGHAT and CDR2 FQNNGV. V lost 5 bases and J lost 2; bases outside the gene matches: 4. This CDR3 is 15 amino acids long. DNA for the CDR3: TGTGCCAGCAGCCGCAGCGGGGGCAACACCGGGGAGCTGTTTTTT. Residues: CASSRSGGNTGELFF.

This clone was found once. The V and J genes are TRBV6-6 and TRBJ1-2, with 8 nucleotides matching TRBD1. Germline V CDR1 and CDR2: MNHNY, SVGAGI (reference sequence). This CDR3 contains 14 residues. J lost 4 bases, V lost 4 bases, and 5 bases had no gene match. CDR3 bases: TGTGCCAGCAGTTCTCAGGGGGCAGGCTATGGCTACACCTTC. Protein: CASSSQGAGYGYTF.

The genes are TRBV19 and TRBJ2-7; 8 bases are shared with TRBD1. The junction had 5 bases not matched to a gene; V was cut back by 7 bases and J by 0 bases. The germline V gene encodes CDR1 LNHDA and CDR2 SQIVND (reference sequence). The CDR3 sequence is 14 residues long. CDR3 residues: CASNPTGVSYEQYF. The CDR3 region has the DNA TGTGCCAGTAACCCGACAGGGGTCTCCTACGAGCAGTACTTC.

This clone was detected once. Germline and junction disagree at one end, which may indicate a read error. CDR3 sequence reads: CASSQGSEIDF. DNA of the CDR3: TGTGCCAGCAGCCAGGGCTCCGAAATAGACTTC. The chain couples TRBV3-1 (or the pseudogene TRBV3-2) to TRBJ2-7, with D unclear. The CDR3 runs 11 residues. In germline, CDR1 is LGHDT, CDR2 YNNKEL (reference sequence).

The chain couples TRBV4-2 to TRBJ1-4; 8 bases line up with TRBD1. V gave up 1 base and J gave up 5 bases; unmatched junction bases: 6. This CDR3 has 16 residues. CDR1 and CDR2 from the germline V gene are LGHNA and YNFKEQ. CDR3: CASSQVKGQANEKLFF. The CDR3 nucleotides read TGTGCCAGCAGCCAAGTCAAGGGACAGGCGAATGAAAAACTGTTTTTT.

The chain recombines TRBV28 with TRBJ2-7, with 8 bases fitting TRBD2. The ends lost 5 bases at V and 3 bases at J; junction bases unmatched: 9. This CDR3 has 15 residues. Per the germline V gene, CDR1 is MDHEN and CDR2 is SYDVKM. CDR3: CASSVPGTSFYEQYF. DNA for the CDR3: TGTGCCAGCAGTGTCCCCGGGACTAGTTTCTACGAGCAGTACTTC.

V is TRBV5-5 and J is TRBJ1-1, with 8 bases aligning to TRBD1. Losses at the gene ends were 0 bases for V and 5 bases for J; bases not matched to a gene: 9. The CDR3 totals 16 residues. Germline values: CDR1 SGHKS, CDR2 YYEKEE (reference sequence). The CDR3: CASSLAGGVFGTEAFF. The CDR3 region has the DNA TGTGCCAGCAGCTTGGCAGGGGGCGTATTTGGGACTGAAGCTTTCTTT.

The genes are TRBV3-1 (or the pseudogene TRBV3-2) and TRBJ2-1; 12 bases agree with TRBD2. This CDR3 spans 17 amino acids. Germline trimming cut 4 bases from V and 5 bases from J; bases unmatched to any gene: 9. The germline gives CDR1 LGHDT, CDR2 YNNKEL (reference sequence). For the CDR3, the DNA is TGTGCCAGCAGCCCCCGGACTAGCGGGAAAAGGGACAATGAGCAGTTCTTC. It encodes CASSPRTSGKRDNEQFF.

This chain connects TRBV3-1 (or the pseudogene TRBV3-2) to TRBJ2-7, with a possible D match to TRBD1 (5 bases). Germline lookup yields CDR1 LGHDT and CDR2 YNNKEL (reference sequence). CDR3 size: 13 residues. The V and J ends lost 2 bases and 13 bases respectively, with 18 bases between them. In DNA, the CDR3 is TGTGCCAGCAGCCAATTCGCCTCTTCGGACATTTACTTC. Amino acid sequence: CASSQFASSDIYF.